The TCR beta chain described here comes from a study of regulatory T cells in long-lasting Graves disease. Findings of the study overall: Persistent Graves' patients showed less TCR diversity than newly diagnosed patients showed.

On this clonotype itself: The antigen is not known.

iRepertoire HTBI primers and Arm-PCR of CDR3 regions built TCR beta libraries. Using its own MiXCR run on the multiplex PCR reads, TCRdb lists one record per CDR3 protein. The sample lists about 530,000 distinct CDR3 sequences, about 16% occurring once. Stated time point: newly diagnosed GD, antithyroid drugs for less than 3 months. PBMC-extracted RNA yielded the TCR library. After removal of 6 bases from V and 4 bases from J, the junction contained 9 bases not matched to a gene. CDR1 and CDR2 (germline): MNHEY, SVGEGT. CDR3 length equals 15 residues. Separately, the same data were catalogued under a study of T cells in Graves' hyperthyroidism and ophthalmopathy. That report adds: On the basis of clinical symptoms, serum thyroxine and TRAb, thyroid ultrasound and orbital computed tomography, diagnoses were made. Blood also held most thyroid clonotypes expanded beyond 0.001.

The sequence derives from a woman aged 35 to 60 with Graves disease. The material was peripheral blood mononuclear cells (PBMCs), obtained at new diagnosis, from a patient treated with antithyroid drugs. The chain carries TRBV6-2 or TRBV6-3 and TRBJ1-3; 7 nucleotides line up with TRBD1. This CDR3 is CASRRDSFDGNTIYF. CDR3 in DNA: TGTGCCAGCAGACGGGACAGCTTCGACGGAAACACCATATATTTT.